This TCR beta chain was identified during a study of blood T cells in healthy people across ages. Alongside a J-beta primer mix, a sample-barcoded 5' primer served in a second PCR lasting about 6 to 11 cycles. TCRdb re-derived calls from the 5' RACE reads in MiXCR, one entry per CDR3 protein. The repertoire has approximately 1.5 million distinct CDR3 sequences, approximately 32% of them found once; the top ten carry approximately 10%. This clonotype occurred many times. Relative to the germline gene, one junction end is altered; a read error may explain this. This CDR3 is built from 13 residues. Germline V CDR1 and CDR2: SGHAT, FQDESV (reference sequence).

This chain connects TRBV11-1 to TRBJ2-1; D call uncertain. This receptor was taken from a young woman in good health. The sequenced sample was blood. The chain's CDR3 is CASTLQPHNEQFF. In DNA form, the CDR3 reads TGTGCCAGCACCTTACAGCCACACAATGAGCAGTTCTTC. Full variable domain (outside the CDR3, taken from reference TRBV11-1 and TRBJ2-1): EAEVAQSPRYKITEKSQAVAFWCDPISGHATLYWYRQILGQGPELLVQFQDESVVDDSQLPKDRFSAERLKGVDSTLKIQPAELGDSAMYLCASTLQPHNEQFFGPGTRLTVL.